Included here is one T cell receptor (beta chain) sequence, with context. The antigen remains unidentified. PCR amplification relied on 60 Vbeta primers (plus 13 Jbeta primers). Assay: immunoSEQ multiplex PCR; the TCRdb copy retains only in-frame clones and omits some. Of about 160,000 clones in the sample, 87% were seen once. The CDR3 length is 17 residues. The ends were cut back, 3 bases at V and 6 bases at J, with 24 bases in the middle. Germline CDR1 and CDR2: SGHDT and YYEEEE. This record belongs to a study of cytomegalovirus exposure and HLA in healthy donors. Study-wide results and caveats: Information on immune exposure was restricted to one variable (CMV serostatus). The majority of TCR sequences were rare, yet some public TCRs appeared in many donors. When the data were analyzed later, several of the most significant clusters appeared to be linked to common viral pathogens. The classifier reportedly diagnosed cytomegalovirus status with high specificity and sensitivity.

This clonotype was sampled from a woman aged 25-40 years in good health and CMV-seronegative. What was sequenced was PBMCs. The chain is built from TRBV5-6 and TRBJ1-1; maybe TRBD1 (6 bases). The CDR3 is CASSSMGAGRTGAEAFF. The DNA for the CDR3 is TGTGCCAGCAGCTCTATGGGGGCAGGCCGAACTGGAGCTGAAGCTTTCTTT.